This T cell receptor (beta chain) was profiled in a study of patients and donors after allogeneic stem cell transplantation. TCRdb analysed the RT-PCR reads with MiXCR anew, one entry per CDR3 protein. The top ten clones hold about 6% of a sample with 900,000 to 1,000,000 distinct CDR3 sequences, about a sixth of them seen once. There are 14 residues in the CDR3. Trimming pared 0 bases from V and 9 bases from J, leaving 15 bases between. The germline V gene encodes CDR1 MGHRA and CDR2 YSYEKL. This clonotype was seen only a few times. The chain employs TRBV4-1 and TRBJ2-7; D might be TRBD2 (5 bases). Sample: blood, either unsorted or a sorted T cell fraction (not recorded which). The clonotype comes from a human donor who was either an allogeneic HSCT recipient or a stem cell or donor lymphocyte infusion donor (not recorded which). It is not recorded whose cells these are; they may come from a transplant donor. CDR3 sequence reads: CASSQESGFLGQYF. The CDR3 DNA reads TGCGCCAGCAGCCAAGAATCGGGATTTTTGGGGCAGTACTTC.